This record looks at one TCR beta chain sequence and its context. Original analysis: Estimation of nucleated cell counts relied on the amplification of reference gene primers. Only in-frame clones appear in the TCRdb table, and some are missing; sequencing was by immunoSEQ multiplex PCR. V and J calls and clone size are given by that table; D and trimming were obtained from the DNA. The sample contains over 130,000 clones, approximately 86% of which appear only once. This record belongs to a study of blood T cell repertoires in COVID-19. The receptor's source is a woman in her sixties with active or convalescent COVID-19. Sequenced input: peripheral blood.

The CDR3 reads CASSPDSNQPQHF. In DNA form, the CDR3 reads TGCGCCAGCAGTCCTGACAGTAATCAGCCCCAGCATTTT. V and J are TRBV10-1 and TRBJ1-5; weak D call: TRBD1 (5 bases). Germline V gene data show CDR1 as WNHNN and CDR2 as SYGVQD (reference sequence). Trimming removed 5 bases from V and 4 bases from J, with 9 bases in between. The CDR3 is made up of 13 amino acids.